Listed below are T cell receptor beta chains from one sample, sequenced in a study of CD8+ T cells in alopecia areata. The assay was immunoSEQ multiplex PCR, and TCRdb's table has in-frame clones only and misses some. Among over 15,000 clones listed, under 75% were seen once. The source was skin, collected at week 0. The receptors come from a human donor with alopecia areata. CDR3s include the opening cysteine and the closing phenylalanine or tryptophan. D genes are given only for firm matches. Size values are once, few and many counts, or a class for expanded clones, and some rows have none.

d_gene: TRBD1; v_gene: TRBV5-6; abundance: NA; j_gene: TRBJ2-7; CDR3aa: CASSFRDRDSYEQYF; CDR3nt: TGTGCCAGCAGCTTCCGAGACAGGGATTCCTACGAGCAGTACTTC
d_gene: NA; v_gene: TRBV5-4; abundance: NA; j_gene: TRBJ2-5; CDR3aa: CASSLGRPDPGYQETQYF; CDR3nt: TGTGCCAGCAGCTTGGGAAGGCCTGACCCCGGTTACCAAGAGACCCAGTACTTC
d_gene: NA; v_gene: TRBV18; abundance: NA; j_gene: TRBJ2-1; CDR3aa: CASSPTQYNEQFF; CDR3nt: TGTGCCAGCTCACCGACCCAGTACAATGAGCAGTTCTTC
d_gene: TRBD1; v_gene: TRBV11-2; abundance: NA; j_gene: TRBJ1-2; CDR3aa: CASSLTGETAGYGYTF; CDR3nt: TGTGCCAGCAGCTTAACAGGGGAAACGGCGGGCTATGGCTACACCTTC
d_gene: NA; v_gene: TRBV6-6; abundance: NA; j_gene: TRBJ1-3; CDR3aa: CASSYSSGTGNTIYF; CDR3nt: TGTGCCAGCAGTTACTCGAGTGGAACTGGAAACACCATATATTTT
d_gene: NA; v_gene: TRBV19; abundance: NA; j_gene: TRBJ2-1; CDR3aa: CASTPETRGDEQFF; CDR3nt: TGTGCCAGTACCCCAGAGACTAGAGGAGATGAGCAGTTCTTC
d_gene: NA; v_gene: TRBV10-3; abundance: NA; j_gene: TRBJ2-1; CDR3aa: CAISDAGNEQFF; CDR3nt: TGTGCCATCAGTGACGCCGGGAATGAGCAGTTCTTC
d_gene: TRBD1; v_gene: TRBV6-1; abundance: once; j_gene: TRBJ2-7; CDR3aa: CASSEQGGAFYEQYF; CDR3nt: TGTGCCAGCAGTGAGCAAGGGGGCGCGTTCTACGAGCAGTACTTC
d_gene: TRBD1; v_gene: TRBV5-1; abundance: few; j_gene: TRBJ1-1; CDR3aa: CASSLTGGIIEAFF; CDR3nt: TGCGCCAGCAGCCTGACAGGGGGTATTATTGAAGCTTTCTTT
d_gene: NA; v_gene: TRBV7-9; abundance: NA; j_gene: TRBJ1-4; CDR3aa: CASSRTVFNEKLLF; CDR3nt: TGTGCCAGCAGCCGGACAGTGTTTAATGAAAAACTGCTTTTT
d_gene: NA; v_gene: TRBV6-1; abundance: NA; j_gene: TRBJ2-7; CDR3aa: CASSEWAIRGNSYEQYF; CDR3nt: TGTGCCAGCAGTGAATGGGCCATAAGAGGAAACTCCTACGAGCAGTACTTC
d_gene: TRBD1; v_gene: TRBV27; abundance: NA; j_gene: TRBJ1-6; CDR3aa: CASRLSRTGYSPLHF; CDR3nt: TGTGCCAGCAGACTCTCGAGGACAGGATATTCACCCCTCCACTTT
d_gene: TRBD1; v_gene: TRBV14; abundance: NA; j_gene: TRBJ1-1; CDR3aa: CASSQLGQANTEAFF; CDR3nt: TGTGCCAGCAGCCAACTCGGACAGGCGAACACTGAAGCTTTCTTT
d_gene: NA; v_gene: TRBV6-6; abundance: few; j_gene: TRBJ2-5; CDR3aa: CASSYAGQETQYF; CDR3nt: TGTGCCAGCAGTTACGCGGGCCAGGAGACCCAGTACTTC
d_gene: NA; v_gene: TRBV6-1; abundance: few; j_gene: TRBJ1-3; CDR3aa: CASSEGGFSGNTIYF; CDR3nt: TGTGCCAGCAGTGAAGGAGGGTTCTCTGGAAACACCATATATTTT
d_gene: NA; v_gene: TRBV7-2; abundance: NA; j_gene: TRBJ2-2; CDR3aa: CASSKRPTTGELFF; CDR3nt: TGTGCCAGCAGCAAGAGGCCCACTACCGGGGAGCTGTTTTTT
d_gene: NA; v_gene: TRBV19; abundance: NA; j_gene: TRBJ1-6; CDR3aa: CASGQPLHF; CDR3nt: TGTGCCAGTGGACAGCCTCTCCACTTT
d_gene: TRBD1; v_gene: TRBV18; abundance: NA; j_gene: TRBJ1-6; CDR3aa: CASSPISGTGNSPLHF; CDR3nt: TGTGCCAGCTCACCAATATCGGGGACAGGGAATTCACCCCTCCACTTT